This T cell receptor beta chain came from a study of blood T cells in healthy people across ages. Study-wide background: Per every two T cells, about one barcoded beta molecule was captured by template switching. General study findings and limits: Roughly linearly, TCR beta diversity per million T cells fell as age increased. Researchers deemed the diversity estimates from one million T cells underestimates.

CDR1 is MNHNY and CDR2 is SVGAGI in the germline V gene (reference sequence). The CDR3 covers 15 residues. The V gene lost 6 bases and the J gene lost 1 base, with 13 bases spanning the gap. Primed by a sample-barcoded 5' primer and a J-beta primer mix, a second PCR proceeded for roughly 7 to 12 cycles. TCRdb used MiXCR to reprocess the 5' RACE reads, holding one entry per CDR3 protein. Of roughly 730,000 distinct CDR3 sequences in the sample, roughly 56% were seen once. Note on this clonotype: Its antigen is unidentified.

This chain connects TRBV6-6 to TRBJ1-5, with D unclear. The TCR sequence derives from a middle-aged man in good health. Source material: blood. The CDR3 reads CASRGFGISNQPQHF. CDR3 sequence (DNA): TGTGCCAGCAGAGGGTTTGGTATAAGCAATCAGCCCCAGCATTTT.